The clone carrying this TCR beta chain was seen only a few times. What it binds is unknown. These data come from a study of response to subunit inactivated influenza vaccine. General study points: Each seasonal influenza vaccination, the authors suggested, recruits few new T cells.

The CDR3 runs 15 residues. Germline values: CDR1 MNHNS, CDR2 SASEGT. V gave up 9 bases and J gave up 1 base; unmatched junction bases: 11. From the RT-PCR reads, TCRdb called clonotypes with MiXCR, one entry per CDR3 protein. The sample lists around 490,000 distinct CDR3 sequences; roughly 8.2% were seen once. The rearrangement links TRBV6-1 to TRBJ1-1; 7 bases map to TRBD1. This material consisted of PBMCs from blood, taken around 25 months after vaccination. This sequence originates from a man between 50 and 75 years old who received an inactivated influenza vaccine. The CDR3 protein is CASQEWDRTNTEAFF. In DNA form, the CDR3 reads TGTGCCAGTCAAGAGTGGGACAGAACGAACACTGAAGCTTTCTTT.